This TCR beta chain originates from a study of tumor and adjacent non-tumor tissue in lung cancer. This sample's RNA came from whole unsorted tissue. Germline CDR1 and CDR2: MGHRA and YSYEKL. The CDR3 extends over 17 amino acids. Trimming at V came to 0 bases and at J to 5 bases, leaving 8 bases not matched to a gene. Three rounds of nested PCR, following a modified ARM-PCR protocol, produced the TCRbeta library. Each CDR3 protein is one row after TCRdb ran MiXCR on the multiplex PCR reads. This table holds 85,000 to 100,000 distinct CDR3 sequences, around 64% found once. The TCR comes from a man aged 55 to 70 with non-small cell lung cancer. Material for sequencing was lung tumor tissue. The J gene is TRBJ2-5, the V gene TRBV4-1; 11 bases fit TRBD2. CDR3 region: CASSQEDSGGAWETQYF. In DNA, the CDR3 is TGCGCCAGCAGCCAAGAGGATAGCGGGGGGGCCTGGGAGACCCAGTACTTC.